This TCR beta chain was profiled in a study of blood T cell repertoires in COVID-19. The overall study: Samples representing acute and convalescent COVID-19 were sourced from the United States, Italy and Spain. From T cells, B-cell-depleted T cells, or PBMCs came the material, which was cDNA or gDNA.

Authors' analysis steps: Estimation of nucleated cell counts was performed using reference gene primer amplification. Profiling relied on immunoSEQ multiplex PCR, and the TCRdb table lists in-frame clones only, not all of them. D and trimming come from the DNA, and the V and J calls and clone size come from that table. The data hold about 47,000 clones, with 80% to 90% observed a single time. The trim removed 6 bases at V and 0 bases at J, leaving 7 bases unmatched. Germline-derived CDR1 and CDR2 are MDHEN and SYDVKM. The CDR3 consists of 15 residues. This TCR derives from a man aged 55 to 70 with active COVID-19. Sequencing was performed on peripheral blood. This chain joins TRBV28 and TRBJ1-1; 7 bases fit TRBD1. The DNA of the CDR3 is TGTGCCAGCAGATTTACGGGACAGTTGAACACTGAAGCTTTCTTT. It encodes CASRFTGQLNTEAFF. Full variable domain (outside the CDR3, taken from reference TRBV28 and TRBJ1-1): DVKVTQSSRYLVKRTGEKVFLECVQDMDHENMFWYRQDPGLGLRLIYFSYDVKMKEKGDIPEGYSVSREKKERFSLILESASTNQTSMYLCASRFTGQLNTEAFFGQGTRLTVV.